This T cell receptor (beta chain) came from a study of vaccination and CD4 T cells after COVID-19. On the study more broadly: A vaccine, either BNT162b2 or mRNA-1273, was given to participants in two doses.

As to treatment: 10-day PBMC culture with coronavirus spike peptide pools or control peptides (ViraFEST assay). Following expansion of antigen-specific T cells with peptide pools, ViraFEST then sequenced TCRs. After being plated at around 1.8 million per well, PBMCs were cultured with 9.5 to 10 IU/ml IL-2 and around 9.2 ug/ml peptide pools. CDR3 size: 16 residues. V was shortened by 1 base and J by 4 bases, with 13 bases between the two germline ends. CDR1 is MNHEY, CDR2 SVGAGI, per germline. As concerns this clonotype: Its target is not known.

The Oncomine TCR Beta short-read assay sequenced DNA from cultured CD4+ T cells. In this case, cultured CD4+ T cells provided the extracted genomic DNA. TCRdb called the PCR reads again in MiXCR, with one record for every CDR3 protein. The table has over 3,000 distinct CDR3 sequences, 17% seen once; the top ten hold under 25%. The V gene is TRBV6-5, the J gene TRBJ2-2; D not resolved. The material sequenced was CD4+ T cells from blood, cultured in vitro. The source of this sequence is a human donor who had recovered from COVID-19. Here the CDR3 reads CASSYLSTSATGELFF. DNA of the CDR3: TGTGCCAGCAGTTACTTATCGACGTCGGCCACCGGGGAGCTGTTTTTT.